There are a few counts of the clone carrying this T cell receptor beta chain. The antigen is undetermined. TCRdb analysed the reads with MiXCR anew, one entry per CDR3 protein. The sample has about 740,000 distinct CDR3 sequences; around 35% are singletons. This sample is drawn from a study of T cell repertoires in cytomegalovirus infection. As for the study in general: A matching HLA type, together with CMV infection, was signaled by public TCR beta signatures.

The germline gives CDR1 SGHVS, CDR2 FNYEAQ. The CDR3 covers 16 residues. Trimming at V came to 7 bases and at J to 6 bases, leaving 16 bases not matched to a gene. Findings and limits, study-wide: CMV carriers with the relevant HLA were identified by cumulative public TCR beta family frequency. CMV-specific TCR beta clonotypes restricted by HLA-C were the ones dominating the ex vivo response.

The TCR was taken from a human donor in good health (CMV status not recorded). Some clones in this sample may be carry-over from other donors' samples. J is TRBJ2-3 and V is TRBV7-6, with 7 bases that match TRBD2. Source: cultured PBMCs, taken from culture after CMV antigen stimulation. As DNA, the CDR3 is TGTGCCAGCATCCATCTTACCGGGGGGAGTAGGGATACGCAGTATTTT. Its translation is CASIHLTGGSRDTQYF.